A single sample gave rise to the 6 T cell receptor beta chains below, sequenced in a study of blood T cell repertoires in COVID-19. Assay used: immunoSEQ multiplex PCR; TCRdb lists only in-frame clones, some missing. The sample has about 110,000 clones; 88% are singletons. The specimen was peripheral blood. Receptors were obtained from a human donor in a cohort sampled during active COVID-19.

Written as DNA, the CDR3 is TGTGCCAGCAGCTTAACCGGGACAGAACTGAATCAGCCCCAGCATTTT. This sequence encodes CASSLTGTELNQPQHF. The genes are TRBV7-2 and TRBJ1-5, with 7 bases that match TRBD1. Germline V lookup: CDR1 SGHTA, CDR2 FQGNSA. J gave up 4 bases and V 2 bases, and 8 bases lay outside the gene matches. The length of the CDR3 is 16 residues.

The chain links TRBV2 to TRBJ1-5; the match to TRBD1 covers 8 bases. The length of the CDR3 is 17 residues. With V trimmed by 6 bases and J by 0 bases, 10 bases remained unmatched. Germline V gives CDR1 SNHLY, CDR2 FYNNEI. The CDR3 bases are TGTGCCAGCAGGGGACAGGAAAGCTGGAATAGCAATCAGCCCCAGCATTTT. As protein: CASRGQESWNSNQPQHF.

The rearrangement joins TRBV5-1 to TRBJ1-4; D possibly corresponds to TRBD1 (6 bases). Looked up from germline, CDR1 is SGHRS and CDR2 is YFSETQ. V was shortened by 4 bases and J by 0 bases, with 10 bases between the two germline ends. There are 15 residues in the CDR3. DNA of the CDR3: TGCGCCAGCAGCCTACAGGGAGCAACTAATGAAAAACTGTTTTTT. Translating it yields CASSLQGATNEKLFF.

This chain connects TRBV6-5 to TRBJ2-1; TRBD1 is a possible D gene (5 bases). The CDR3 length is 12 residues. V was cut by 8 bases and J by 6 bases, with 11 bases left in between. Germline-derived CDR1 and CDR2 are MNHEY and SVGAGI. CDR3 DNA: TGTGCCAGCGGACAAGTCGGCAATGAGCAGTTCTTC. As protein: CASGQVGNEQFF.

The chain employs TRBV10-3 and TRBJ2-5; 7 bases agree with TRBD1. The CDR3 runs 13 residues. From germline, CDR1 is ENHRY and CDR2 SYGVKD. The CDR3 reads CAIRDSGQETQYF. CDR3 in DNA: TGTGCAATCCGGGACAGTGGACAGGAGACCCAGTACTTC.

This chain connects TRBV5-1 to TRBJ2-3, with D perhaps matching TRBD1 (5 bases). Germline-derived CDR1 and CDR2 are SGHRS and YFSETQ. V dropped 2 bases and J dropped 4 bases, with 17 bases sitting between them. This CDR3 spans 16 amino acids. DNA of the CDR3: TGCGCCAGCAGCTTATCAGCCAGGGCGGCAGCAGATACGCAGTATTTT. Translated: CASSLSARAAADTQYF. The whole variable domain, filled in from reference TRBV5-1 and TRBJ2-3, reads KAGVTQTPRYLIKTRGQQVTLSCSPISGHRSVSWYQQTPGQGLQFLFEYFSETQRNKGNFPGRFSGRQFSNSRSEMNVSTLELGDSALYLCASSLSARAAADTQYFGPGTRLTVL.